This is a list of T cell receptor beta chains from one sample in a study of blood T cell repertoires in COVID-19. Assay: immunoSEQ multiplex PCR; the TCRdb copy retains only in-frame clones and omits some. The table shows roughly 230,000 clones, with approximately 81% occurring only once. Sequenced input: peripheral blood. The receptor source for this set is a woman aged 80 or over with COVID-19, enrolled during active disease. Both conserved end residues are part of each CDR3.

>TRBV7-6
CASRNQEDNEQFF
>TRBV19
CASCLGALTGELFF
>TRBV3-1/TRBV3-2
CASSRQGDTDTQYF
>TRBV7-2
CASSLARANSPLHF
>TRBV12-3/TRBV12-4
CASSSRNSPLHF
>TRBV7-2
CASSLSSLAGETQYF
>TRBV20-1
CSASRSGRGPEGYTF
>TRBV6-5
CASSLNVRDEQFF
>TRBV6-5
CASRRGQANYGYTF
>TRBV7-2
CASSPGGTGRSPLHF
>TRBV10-3
CAISPRDNEQFF
>TRBV9
CASSVQGLGNTIYF
>TRBV13
CASRPGQGNYGYTF
>TRBV5-1
CASSPGTKFHEQYF
>TRBV10-2
CASMERQLGNTIYF
>TRBV3-1/TRBV3-2
CASSQRGGSETQYF
>TRBV10-3
CAISSSGGQFAYEQYF
>TRBV7-2
CASSLPDRGVYEQYF
>TRBV5-1
CASGSGQGVNANYGYTF
>TRBV6-6
CASSPNTGGTTEAFF
>TRBV19
CASGTANTDTQYF
>TRBV18
CASSPPGQGIGKLFF
>TRBV11-2
CASSPLGGGITDTQYF
>TRBV9
CASSAGTGGMGGELFF
>TRBV11-2
CASSLVTGGVETQYF
>TRBV6-5
CASSYRGTIYEQYF